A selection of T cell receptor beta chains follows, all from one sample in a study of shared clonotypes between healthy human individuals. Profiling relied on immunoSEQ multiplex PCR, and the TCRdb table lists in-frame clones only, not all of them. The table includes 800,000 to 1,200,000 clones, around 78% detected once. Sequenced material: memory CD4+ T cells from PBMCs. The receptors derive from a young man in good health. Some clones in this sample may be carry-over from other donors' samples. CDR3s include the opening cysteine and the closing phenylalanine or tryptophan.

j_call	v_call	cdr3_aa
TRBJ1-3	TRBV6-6	CASSYTLGNTIYF
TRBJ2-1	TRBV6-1	CASSDLLAGSYNEQFF
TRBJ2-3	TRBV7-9	CASSISGRVADTQYF
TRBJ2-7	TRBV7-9	CASSLNYLEQYF
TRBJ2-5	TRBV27	CASSLSGYQETQYF
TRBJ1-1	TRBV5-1	CASSLASGGFRNTEAFF
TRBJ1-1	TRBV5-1	CASRQDKTEAFF
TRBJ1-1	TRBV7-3	CASSSNVGLNTEAFF
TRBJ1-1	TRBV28	CASWDNRGVPEAFF
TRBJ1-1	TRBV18	CASSPMRGVNTEAFF
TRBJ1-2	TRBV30	CAWSERPGRLPMGNYGYTF
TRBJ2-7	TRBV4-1	CASSQRTGYEQYF
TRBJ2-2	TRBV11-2	CASSLLAGELFF
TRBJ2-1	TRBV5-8	CASSTGQGDEQFF
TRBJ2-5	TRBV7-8	CASSWYLRETQYF
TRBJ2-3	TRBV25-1	CASSGGATGGRTDTQYF
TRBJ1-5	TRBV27	CASSPSSTRKLLHSNQPQHF
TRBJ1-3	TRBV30	CAWSKAWGNTIYF
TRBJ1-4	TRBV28	CACKSPTREKLFF